One sample yielded the 16 T cell receptor beta chains listed below, sequenced in a study of early T cells in non-severe SARS-CoV-2 infection. TCRdb reprocessed the 5' RACE reads with MiXCR, giving one entry per CDR3 protein. The table has under 70,000 distinct CDR3 sequences, about 7.7% seen once; the top ten hold roughly a tenth. This specimen was whole blood, taken at baseline. The receptors derive from an adult who was a healthcare worker with PCR-confirmed SARS-CoV-2 infection or an uninfected control (not recorded which).

At least ten counts were recorded for this clonotype. The rearrangement links TRBV28 to TRBJ1-5; TRBD1 agrees at 7 bases. Germline V lookup: CDR1 MDHEN, CDR2 SYDVKM. J was trimmed by 4 bases and V by 6 bases; bases with no gene match: 9. The CDR3 is made up of 15 amino acids. The CDR3 loop is CASRPGQPENQPQHF. CDR3 sequence (DNA): TGTGCCAGCAGACCGGGACAGCCTGAGAATCAGCCCCAGCATTTT.

This clonotype was seen only a few times. The chain links TRBV5-1 to TRBJ2-6, with D uncertain. Per the germline V gene, CDR1 is SGHRS and CDR2 is YFSETQ. The CDR3 has 16 amino acids. Trimming took 4 bases from V and 0 from J, leaving 11 bases between them. The CDR3 region is CASSPVGYSGANVLTF. CDR3 nucleotides: TGCGCCAGCAGCCCTGTAGGGTACTCTGGGGCCAACGTCCTGACTTTC.

This chain links TRBV29-1 with TRBJ2-7; weak D call: TRBD1 (7 bases). CDR3 length: 14 residues. In germline, CDR1 is SQVTM, CDR2 ANQGSEA. V lost 0 bases and J 4 bases, leaving 13 bases between the germline ends. The CDR3 DNA follows: TGCAGCGTTGAAGATCGGGGGACAGAATACGAGCAGTACTTC. This gives the protein CSVEDRGTEYEQYF.

This clonotype was seen more than once but under ten times. This chain's CDR3 is CASSLAGGSTDTQYF. For the CDR3, the DNA is TGCGCCAGCAGTTTAGCGGGAGGGTCCACAGATACGCAGTATTTT. The chain is built from TRBV10-2 and TRBJ2-3; TRBD2 matches at 11 bases. The CDR3 runs 15 residues. The germline CDR1 and CDR2 sequences are WSHSY and SAAADI. V gave up 5 bases and J gave up 2 bases; unmatched junction bases: 3.

This clonotype was seen more than once but under ten times. CDR3: CASSQERGGYEQYF. The CDR3 nucleotides are TGTGCCAGCAGCCAAGAACGAGGGGGCTACGAGCAGTACTTC. The rearrangement uses TRBV4-2 and TRBJ2-7; a possible D gene is TRBD1 (6 bases). The germline V gene encodes CDR1 LGHNA and CDR2 YNFKEQ. V was trimmed by 0 bases and J by 3 bases, leaving 9 bases between them. CDR3 size: 14 residues.

The chain links TRBV24-1 to TRBJ2-5; D is tentatively TRBD1 or TRBD2 (5 bases each). The germline V gene encodes CDR1 KGHDR and CDR2 SFDVKD. The ends were cut back, 1 base at V and 3 bases at J, with 11 bases in the middle. This CDR3 contains 15 residues. The CDR3 coding sequence is TGTGCCACCAGTGATTTTGGGGGATTGAAAGAGACCCAGTACTTC. It is translated as CATSDFGGLKETQYF.

The chain combines TRBV6-2 or TRBV6-3 with TRBJ1-1, with 9 bases that match TRBD1. With V trimmed by 6 bases and J by 5 bases, 10 bases remained unmatched. The germline V gene has CDR1 MNHEY and CDR2 SVGEGT. The CDR3 sequence is 15 residues long. CDR3 nucleotide sequence: TGTGCCAGCAGAAACAGGGGGCAATGGGGGACTGAAGCTTTCTTT. Protein sequence: CASRNRGQWGTEAFF.

This clonotype was counted ten times or more. The chain is built from TRBV28 and TRBJ2-1, with TRBD1 matching 8 bases. Germline CDR1 is MDHEN and CDR2 is SYDVKM. The CDR3 loop spans 14 amino acids. With V trimmed by 4 bases and J by 2 bases, 1 base remained unmatched. The CDR3 sequence: CASSSGQAYNEQFF. CDR3 DNA: TGTGCCAGCAGTTCGGGACAGGCCTACAATGAGCAGTTCTTC.

This clonotype appeared many times. V is TRBV30 and J is TRBJ1-5; D call uncertain. V gave up 5 bases and J gave up 4 bases, with 24 bases separating them. Looked up from germline, CDR1 is GTSNPN and CDR2 is SVGIG (reference sequence). The CDR3 has 17 residues. Here the CDR3 reads CAWAQKRSLTLNQPQHF. CDR3 DNA sequence: TGTGCCTGGGCACAGAAAAGGAGCCTTACCCTTAATCAGCCCCAGCATTTT.

This clonotype was recorded at least ten times. V and J are TRBV6-6 and TRBJ2-7; no firm D call. This CDR3 contains 14 residues. Trimming stripped 1 base from V and 1 base from J, with 8 bases between. CDR1 and CDR2 from the germline V gene are MNHNY and SVGAGI (reference sequence). The CDR3 coding sequence is TGTGCCAGCAGTTACTTTGCCAGTTCCTACGAGCAGTACTTC. Translation gives CASSYFASSYEQYF.

The rearrangement joins TRBV7-9 to TRBJ1-4; 7 bases align to TRBD1. V lost 1 base and J lost 2; bases outside the gene matches: 1. This CDR3 has 15 residues. The germline V gene encodes CDR1 SEHNR and CDR2 FQNEAQ (reference sequence). CDR3 coding DNA: TGTGCCAGCAGCTTAGAGACAGGGACTAATGAAAAACTGTTTTTT. Residues: CASSLETGTNEKLFF.

This clonotype was found many times. The chain is built from TRBV20-1 and TRBJ2-2, with 10 bases fitting TRBD2. The V and J ends lost 0 bases and 5 bases, in that order; junction bases with no gene match: 6. The CDR3 is 16 amino acids. Germline CDR1 DFQATT, CDR2 SNEGSKA (reference sequence). The CDR3 protein is CSARDQAGGPTGELFF. The DNA of the CDR3 is TGCAGTGCTAGAGATCAAGCGGGAGGGCCGACCGGGGAGCTGTTTTTT.

This clonotype has a count of ten or more. This sequence joins TRBV6-2 or TRBV6-3 and TRBJ2-7; TRBD2 matches at 10 bases. This CDR3 region has 15 residues. Looked up from germline, CDR1 is MNHEY and CDR2 is SVGEGT. After removal of 6 bases from V and 5 bases from J, the junction contained 10 bases not matched to a gene. The CDR3 nucleotides read TGTGCCAGCAGACTATTTAGCGGGAGGTCGAACGAGCAGTACTTC. This codes for CASRLFSGRSNEQYF.

This clonotype appeared a few times. CDR3 in amino acids: CSVGGDTGELFF. The DNA of the CDR3 is TGCAGCGTCGGTGGGGACACCGGGGAGCTGTTTTTT. V gene TRBV29-1 combines with J gene TRBJ2-2; D gene unclear. The CDR3 is made up of 12 amino acids. V was cut by 6 bases and J by 3 bases, with 8 bases left in between. The germline gives CDR1 SQVTM, CDR2 ANQGSEA.

This clonotype showed up just a few times. The chain employs TRBV25-1 and TRBJ1-1; 7 bases are shared with TRBD1. CDR3 length: 10 residues. The V segment lost 6 bases and the J segment 8 bases; nucleotides outside the gene matches: 0. Germline CDR1 reads MGHDK; CDR2 reads SYGVNS. The CDR3 sequence: CASRQGEAFF. In DNA, the CDR3 is TGTGCCAGCAGACAGGGGGAAGCTTTCTTT.

This clonotype turned up a few times. The chain recombines TRBV7-2 with TRBJ2-1, with D unresolved. CDR3 length: 15 residues. Germline CDR1 SGHTA, CDR2 FQGNSA. V was clipped by 2 bases and J by 0 bases, with 8 bases between them. CDR3 residues: CASSLWSSSYNEQFF. The CDR3 DNA follows: TGTGCCAGCAGCTTATGGAGTAGCTCCTACAATGAGCAGTTCTTC.